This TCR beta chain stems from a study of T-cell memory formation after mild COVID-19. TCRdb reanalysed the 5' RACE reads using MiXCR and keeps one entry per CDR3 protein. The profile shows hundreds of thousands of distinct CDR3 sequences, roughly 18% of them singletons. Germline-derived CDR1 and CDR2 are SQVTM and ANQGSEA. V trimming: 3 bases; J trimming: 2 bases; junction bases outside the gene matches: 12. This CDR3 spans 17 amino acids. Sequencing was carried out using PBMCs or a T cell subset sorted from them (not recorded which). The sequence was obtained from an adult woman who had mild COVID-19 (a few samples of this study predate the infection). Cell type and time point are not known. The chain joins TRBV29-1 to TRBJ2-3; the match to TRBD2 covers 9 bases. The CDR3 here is CSVDGLAGPEDTDTQYF. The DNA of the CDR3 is TGCAGCGTTGATGGGCTAGCGGGGCCCGAGGACACAGATACGCAGTATTTT.